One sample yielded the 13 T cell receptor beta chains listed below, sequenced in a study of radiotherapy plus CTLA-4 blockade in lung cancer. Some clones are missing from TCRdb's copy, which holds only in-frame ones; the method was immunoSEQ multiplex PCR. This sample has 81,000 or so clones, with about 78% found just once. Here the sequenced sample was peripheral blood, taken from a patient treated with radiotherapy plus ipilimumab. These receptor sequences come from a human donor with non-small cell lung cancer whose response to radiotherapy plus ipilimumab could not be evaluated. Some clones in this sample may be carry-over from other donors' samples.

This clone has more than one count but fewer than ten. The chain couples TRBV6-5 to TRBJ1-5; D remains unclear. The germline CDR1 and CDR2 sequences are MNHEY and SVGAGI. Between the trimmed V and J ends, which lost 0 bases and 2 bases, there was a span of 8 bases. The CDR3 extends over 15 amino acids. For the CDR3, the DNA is TGTGCCAGCAGTTACTCCCACAGAGGCAATCAGCCCCAGCATTTT. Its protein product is CASSYSHRGNQPQHF.

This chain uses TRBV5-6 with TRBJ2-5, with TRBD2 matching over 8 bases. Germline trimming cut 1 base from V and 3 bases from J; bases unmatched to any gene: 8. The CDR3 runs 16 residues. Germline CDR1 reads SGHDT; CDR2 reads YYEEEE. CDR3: CASSLRGGPVEETQYF. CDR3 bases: TGTGCCAGCAGCTTGCGGGGGGGGCCGGTTGAAGAGACCCAGTACTTC.

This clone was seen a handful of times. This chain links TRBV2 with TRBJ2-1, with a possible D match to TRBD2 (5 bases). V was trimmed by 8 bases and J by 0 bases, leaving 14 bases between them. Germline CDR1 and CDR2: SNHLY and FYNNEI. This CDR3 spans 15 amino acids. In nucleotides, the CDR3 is TGTGCCAGCGCTCGGACTTTGAGCTCCTACAATGAGCAGTTCTTC. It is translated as CASARTLSSYNEQFF.

The CDR3 DNA follows: TGTGCCAGCAGACGACAGGAATCGGAGACCCAGTACTTC. The encoded protein is CASRRQESETQYF. The chain combines TRBV2 with TRBJ2-5, with D possibly being TRBD1 (6 bases). Germline loops: CDR1 SNHLY, CDR2 FYNNEI. V lost 6 bases and J lost 5, with 13 bases in between. This CDR3 has 13 amino acids.

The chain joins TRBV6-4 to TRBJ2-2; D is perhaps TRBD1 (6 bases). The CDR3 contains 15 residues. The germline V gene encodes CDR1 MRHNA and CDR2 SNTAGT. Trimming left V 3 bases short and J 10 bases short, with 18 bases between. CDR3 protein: CASSEEPYRVSELFF. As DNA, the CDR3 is TGTGCCAGCAGTGAAGAGCCGTACAGGGTGTCGGAGCTGTTTTTT.

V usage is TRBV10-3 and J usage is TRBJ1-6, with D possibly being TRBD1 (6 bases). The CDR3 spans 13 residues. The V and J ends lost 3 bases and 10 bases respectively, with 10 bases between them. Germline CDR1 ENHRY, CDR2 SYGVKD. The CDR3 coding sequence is TGTGCCATCAGTGACAGGGGTCGCTCACCCCTCCACTTT. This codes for CAISDRGRSPLHF.

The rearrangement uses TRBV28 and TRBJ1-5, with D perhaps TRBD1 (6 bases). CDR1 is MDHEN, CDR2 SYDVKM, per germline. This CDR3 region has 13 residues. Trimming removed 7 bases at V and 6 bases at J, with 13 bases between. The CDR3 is CASTGTRGQPQHF. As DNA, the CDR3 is TGTGCCAGCACCGGGACAAGAGGTCAGCCCCAGCATTTT.

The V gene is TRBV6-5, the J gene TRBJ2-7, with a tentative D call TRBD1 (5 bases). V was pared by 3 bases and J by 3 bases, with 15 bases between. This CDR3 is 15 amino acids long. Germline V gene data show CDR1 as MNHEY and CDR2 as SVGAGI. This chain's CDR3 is CASSYGAPSIYEQYF. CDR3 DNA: TGTGCCAGCAGTTATGGGGCTCCCTCCATCTACGAGCAGTACTTC.

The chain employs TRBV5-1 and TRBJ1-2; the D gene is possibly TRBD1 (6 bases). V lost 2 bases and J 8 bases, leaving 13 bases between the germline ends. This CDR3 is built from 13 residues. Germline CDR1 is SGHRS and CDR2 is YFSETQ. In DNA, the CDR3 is TGCGCCAGCAGCTTAACCACAGGGATGGGCTACACCTTC. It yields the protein CASSLTTGMGYTF.

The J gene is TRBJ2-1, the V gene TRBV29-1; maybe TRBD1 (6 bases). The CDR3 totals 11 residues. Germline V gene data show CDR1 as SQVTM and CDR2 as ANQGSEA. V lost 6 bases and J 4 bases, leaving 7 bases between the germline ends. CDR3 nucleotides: TGCAGCGTCCAGGGGTACAATGAGCAGTTCTTC. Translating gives CSVQGYNEQFF.

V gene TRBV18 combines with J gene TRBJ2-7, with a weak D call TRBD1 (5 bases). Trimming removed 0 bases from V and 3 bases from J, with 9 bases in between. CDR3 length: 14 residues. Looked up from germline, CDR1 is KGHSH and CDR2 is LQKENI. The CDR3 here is CASSPPLRDYEQYF. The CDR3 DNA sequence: TGTGCCAGCTCACCACCTCTCAGGGACTACGAGCAGTACTTC.

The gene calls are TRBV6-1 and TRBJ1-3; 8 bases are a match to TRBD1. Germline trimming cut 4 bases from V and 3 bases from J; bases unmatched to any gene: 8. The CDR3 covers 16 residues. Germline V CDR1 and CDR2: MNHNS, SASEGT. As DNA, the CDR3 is TGTGCCAGCAGTGCCCTAGGGACAGGTCGTGGAAACACCATATATTTT. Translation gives CASSALGTGRGNTIYF.

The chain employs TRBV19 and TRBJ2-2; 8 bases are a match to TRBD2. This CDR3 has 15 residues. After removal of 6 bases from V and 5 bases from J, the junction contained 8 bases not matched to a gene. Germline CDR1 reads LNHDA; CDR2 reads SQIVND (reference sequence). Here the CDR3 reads CASRISGDTTGELFF. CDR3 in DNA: TGTGCCAGTAGAATTAGCGGGGATACGACCGGGGAGCTGTTTTTT.